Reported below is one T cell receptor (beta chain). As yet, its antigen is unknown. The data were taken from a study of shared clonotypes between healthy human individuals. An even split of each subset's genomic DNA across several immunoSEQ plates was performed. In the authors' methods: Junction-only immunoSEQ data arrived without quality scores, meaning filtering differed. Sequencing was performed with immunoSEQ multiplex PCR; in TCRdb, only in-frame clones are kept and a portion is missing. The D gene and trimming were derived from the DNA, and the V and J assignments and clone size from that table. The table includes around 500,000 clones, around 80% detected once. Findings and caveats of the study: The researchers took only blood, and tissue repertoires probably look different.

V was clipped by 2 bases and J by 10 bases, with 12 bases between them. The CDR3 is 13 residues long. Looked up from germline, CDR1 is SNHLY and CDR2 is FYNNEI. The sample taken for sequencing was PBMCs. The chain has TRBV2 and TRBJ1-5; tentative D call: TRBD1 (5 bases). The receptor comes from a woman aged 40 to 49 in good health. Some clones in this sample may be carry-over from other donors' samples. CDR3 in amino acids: CASSETGLGPQHF. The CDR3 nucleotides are TGTGCCAGCAGTGAAACGGGGCTTGGCCCCCAGCATTTT.